This T cell receptor (beta chain) came from a study of cytomegalovirus exposure and HLA in healthy donors. Whole-study context: Inside one of the first data releases sat about 85 million unique TCRs taken from HLA-typed donors. Findings of the study overall: Links to common viral pathogens appeared, in a later analysis, for several of the most significant clusters. Owing to their indistinguishability, certain V segments, notably TRBV6-2 and TRBV6-3, were excluded. The study recorded about 160 TCR beta chains that were cytomegalovirus-associated.

PCR involved 60 Vbeta and 13 Jbeta primers. Using immunoSEQ multiplex PCR, the repertoire was profiled, and TCRdb retains in-frame clones only, with some absent. Of some 88,000 clones in the sample, roughly 69% were seen once. This clone came up a few times. Its antigen is currently unknown. The CDR3 totals 15 residues. Trimming removed 3 bases from V and 4 bases from J, with 16 bases in between. Germline V gives CDR1 SGHDT, CDR2 YYEEEE. This rearrangement joins TRBV5-6 to TRBJ1-1, with D possibly being TRBD1 (6 bases). This TCR derives from a woman aged 25 to 39 in good health and CMV-seronegative. Specimen: PBMCs. The CDR3 region is CASSSLGTTSTEAFF. CDR3 nucleotide sequence: TGTGCCAGCAGCTCGCTCGGGACAACTAGCACTGAAGCTTTCTTT. Full variable domain (remainder filled in from reference TRBV5-6 and TRBJ1-1): DAGVTQSPTHLIKTRGQQVTLRCSPKSGHDTVSWYQQALGQGPQFIFQYYEEEERQRGNFPDRFSGHQFPNYSSELNVNALLLGDSALYLCASSSLGTTSTEAFFGQGTRLTVV.